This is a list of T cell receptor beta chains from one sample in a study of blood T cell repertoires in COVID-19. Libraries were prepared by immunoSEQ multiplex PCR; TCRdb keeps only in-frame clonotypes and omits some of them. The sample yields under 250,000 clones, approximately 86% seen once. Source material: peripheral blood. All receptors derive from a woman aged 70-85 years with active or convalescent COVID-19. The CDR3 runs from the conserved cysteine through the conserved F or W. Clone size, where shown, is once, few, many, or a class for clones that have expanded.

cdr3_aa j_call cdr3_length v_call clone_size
CASSGDSDYTIYF TRBJ1-3 13 TRBV2 NA
CAITDTGNTIYF TRBJ1-3 12 TRBV10-3 few
CASSHTGENQPQHF TRBJ1-5 14 TRBV6-2/TRBV6-3 once
CASTLRDRGQTEAFF TRBJ1-1 15 TRBV6-6 NA
CASSLAGIGYGYTF TRBJ1-2 14 TRBV5-1 NA
CASSRDSNSPLHF TRBJ1-6 13 TRBV12-3/TRBV12-4 NA
CASTLFREVNQPQHF TRBJ1-5 15 TRBV6-5 NA
CASSPSGGTQETQYF TRBJ2-5 15 TRBV6-5 NA
CASSWEGLVRETQYF TRBJ2-5 15 TRBV7-9 NA
CASSVTGGPSYEQYF TRBJ2-7 15 TRBV9 NA
CAISAGQNFEETQYF TRBJ2-5 15 TRBV10-3 NA
CASSDRAGGFSKNIQYF TRBJ2-4 17 TRBV2 NA
CASIKGARDGYTF TRBJ1-2 13 TRBV6-5 NA
CASSERQGGTEAFF TRBJ1-1 14 TRBV6-1 NA
CASSRDQGTKQYF TRBJ2-7 13 TRBV4-3 few
CASSLGRSEKLFF TRBJ1-4 13 TRBV27 NA
CASSLGGQYNEQFF TRBJ2-1 14 TRBV7-9 NA
CASSLWTRGGLLNTEAFF TRBJ1-1 18 TRBV7-2 NA
CASSPPIAGGTEAFF TRBJ1-1 15 TRBV19 NA
CASTPQVGQWNTEAFF TRBJ1-1 16 TRBV9 few
CASAIQGHPYQPQHF TRBJ1-5 15 TRBV5-5 NA
CASSLGDRLNEKLFF TRBJ1-4 15 TRBV7-9 NA
CSASGDYGSREQYF TRBJ2-7 14 TRBV20-1 NA
CASRLYGRTRVCEQYF TRBJ2-7 16 TRBV12-2 once
CASTHRGPVGYTF TRBJ1-2 13 TRBV12-3/TRBV12-4 once
CASSPTGSGTEAFF TRBJ1-1 14 TRBV6-2/TRBV6-3 few
CASSPTPEVNEQFF TRBJ2-1 14 TRBV3-1/TRBV3-2 NA
CASSERQGFYGYTF TRBJ1-2 14 TRBV19 few
CASSPPTGKNTEAFF TRBJ1-1 15 TRBV18 NA
CASSFGGYQETQYF TRBJ2-5 14 TRBV27 NA
CASSSYSYEQYF TRBJ2-7 12 TRBV2 NA
CASSLLFTDTQYF TRBJ2-3 13 TRBV5-1 NA
CASKRQGNTGELFF TRBJ2-2 14 TRBV25-1 NA
CASTGGAPGNTIYF TRBJ1-3 14 TRBV19 NA
CASSLLRTQRNQPQHF TRBJ1-5 16 TRBV19 NA